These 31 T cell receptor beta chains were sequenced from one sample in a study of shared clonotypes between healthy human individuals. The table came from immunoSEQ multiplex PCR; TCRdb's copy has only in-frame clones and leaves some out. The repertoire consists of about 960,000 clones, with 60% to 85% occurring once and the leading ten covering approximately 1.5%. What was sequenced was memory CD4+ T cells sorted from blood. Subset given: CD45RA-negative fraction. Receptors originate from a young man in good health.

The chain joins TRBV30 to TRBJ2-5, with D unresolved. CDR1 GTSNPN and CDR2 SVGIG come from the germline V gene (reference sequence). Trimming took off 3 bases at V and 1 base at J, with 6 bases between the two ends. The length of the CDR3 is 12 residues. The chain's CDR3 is CAWSVFQETQYF. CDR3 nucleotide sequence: TGTGCCTGGAGCGTCTTCCAAGAGACCCAGTACTTC.

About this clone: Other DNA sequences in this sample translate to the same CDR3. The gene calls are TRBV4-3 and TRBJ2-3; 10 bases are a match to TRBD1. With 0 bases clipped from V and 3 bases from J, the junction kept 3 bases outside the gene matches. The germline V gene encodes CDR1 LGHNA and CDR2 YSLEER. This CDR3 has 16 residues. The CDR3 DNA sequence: TGCGCCAGCAGCCAAGATTGGGACAGGGGAACAGATACGCAGTATTTT. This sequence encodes CASSQDWDRGTDTQYF.

The CDR3 bases are TGTGCCATCAGTGAGTCAGTCGACAGGGTTAATTCACCCCTCCACTTT. As protein: CAISESVDRVNSPLHF. This sequence joins TRBV10-3 and TRBJ1-6, with TRBD1 matching 7 bases. The J segment lost 6 bases and the V segment lost 0 bases, leaving 5 bases of the junction unmatched. Germline values: CDR1 ENHRY, CDR2 SYGVKD. This CDR3 is built from 16 residues.

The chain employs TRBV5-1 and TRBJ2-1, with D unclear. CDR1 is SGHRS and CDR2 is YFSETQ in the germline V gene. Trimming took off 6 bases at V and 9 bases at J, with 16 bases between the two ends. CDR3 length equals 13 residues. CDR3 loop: CASTLSPDGEQFF. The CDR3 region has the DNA TGCGCCAGCACCTTATCTCCTGACGGTGAGCAGTTCTTC.

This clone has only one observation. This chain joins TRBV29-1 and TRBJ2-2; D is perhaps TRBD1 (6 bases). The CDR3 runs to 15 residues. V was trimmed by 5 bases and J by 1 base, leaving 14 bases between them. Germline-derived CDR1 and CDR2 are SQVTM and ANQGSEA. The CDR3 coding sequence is TGCAGCGTTTCCACAGGGAGCAGGAACACCGGGGAGCTGTTTTTT. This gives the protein CSVSTGSRNTGELFF.

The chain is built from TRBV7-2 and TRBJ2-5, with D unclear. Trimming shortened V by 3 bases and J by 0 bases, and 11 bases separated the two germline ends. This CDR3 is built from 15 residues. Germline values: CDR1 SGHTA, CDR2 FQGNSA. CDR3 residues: CASSFVSMDQETQYF. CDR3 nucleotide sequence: TGTGCCAGCAGCTTCGTGTCGATGGACCAAGAGACCCAGTACTTC.

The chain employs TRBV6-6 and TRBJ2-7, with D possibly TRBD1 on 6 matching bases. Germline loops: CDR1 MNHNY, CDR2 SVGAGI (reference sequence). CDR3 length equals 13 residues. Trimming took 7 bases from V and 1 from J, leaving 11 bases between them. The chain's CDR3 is CASTYTGSYEQYF. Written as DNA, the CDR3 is TGTGCCAGCACCTATACAGGGTCCTACGAGCAGTACTTC.

In DNA form, the CDR3 reads TGTGCCAGCTCACCATTAGCGCCAGGGACTGGGGAGACCCAGTACTTC. It yields the protein CASSPLAPGTGETQYF. V is TRBV18 and J is TRBJ2-5, with a tentative D call TRBD2 (6 bases). CDR3 length: 16 amino acids. Germline CDR1 reads KGHSH; CDR2 reads LQKENI. Between the trimmed V and J ends, which lost 2 bases and 5 bases, there was a span of 18 bases.

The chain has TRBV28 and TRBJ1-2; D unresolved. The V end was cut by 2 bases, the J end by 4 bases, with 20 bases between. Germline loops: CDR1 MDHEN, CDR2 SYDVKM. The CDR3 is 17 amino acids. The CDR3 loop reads CASSLHQRPLYFYGYTF. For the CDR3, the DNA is TGTGCCAGCAGTTTACACCAACGGCCACTTTATTTCTATGGCTACACCTTC.

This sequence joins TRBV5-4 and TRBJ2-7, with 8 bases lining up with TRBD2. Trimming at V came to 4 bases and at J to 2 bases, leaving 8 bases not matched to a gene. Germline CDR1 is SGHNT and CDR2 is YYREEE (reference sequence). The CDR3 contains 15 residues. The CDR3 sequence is CASSRGGQPPYEQYF. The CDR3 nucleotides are TGTGCCAGCAGCCGGGGGGGGCAACCCCCCTACGAGCAGTACTTC.

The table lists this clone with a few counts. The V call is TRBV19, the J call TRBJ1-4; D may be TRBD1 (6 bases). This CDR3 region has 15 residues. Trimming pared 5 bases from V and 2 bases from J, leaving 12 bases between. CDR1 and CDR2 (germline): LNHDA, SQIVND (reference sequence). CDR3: CASSGGRGTNEKLFF. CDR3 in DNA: TGTGCCAGTAGTGGGGGCCGAGGGACTAATGAAAAACTGTTTTTT. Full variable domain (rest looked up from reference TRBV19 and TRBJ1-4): DGGITQSPKYLFRKEGQNVTLSCEQNLNHDAMYWYRQDPGQGLRLIYYSQIVNDFQKGDIAEGYSVSREKKESFPLTVTSAQKNPTAFYLCASSGGRGTNEKLFFGSGTQLSVL.

In DNA form, the CDR3 reads TGTGCCGGGACCCGCGGGGCTGGTCCCACAGATACGCAGTATTTT. Translating it yields CAGTRGAGPTDTQYF. V and J are TRBV7-9 and TRBJ2-3, with a weak D call TRBD2 (6 bases). Trimming removed 11 bases from V and 2 bases from J, with 20 bases in between. This CDR3 comprises 15 residues. CDR1 and CDR2 from the germline V gene are SEHNR and FQNEAQ (reference sequence).

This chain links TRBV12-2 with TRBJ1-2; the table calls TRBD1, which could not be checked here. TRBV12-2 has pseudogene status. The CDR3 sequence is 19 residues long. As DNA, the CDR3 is TGTGCAAGTCGCCCTAAGGGCGGCCAGGGGGCGCGTAGGGACTATGGCTACACCTTC. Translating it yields CASRPKGGQGARRDYGYTF.

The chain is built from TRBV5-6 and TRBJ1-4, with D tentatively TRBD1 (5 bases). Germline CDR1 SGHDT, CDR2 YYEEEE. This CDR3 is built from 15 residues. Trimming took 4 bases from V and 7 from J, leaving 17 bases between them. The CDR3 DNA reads TGTGCCAGCAGCCCCCTGGCAGGGAGTACTGAAAAACTGTTTTTT. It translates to CASSPLAGSTEKLFF.

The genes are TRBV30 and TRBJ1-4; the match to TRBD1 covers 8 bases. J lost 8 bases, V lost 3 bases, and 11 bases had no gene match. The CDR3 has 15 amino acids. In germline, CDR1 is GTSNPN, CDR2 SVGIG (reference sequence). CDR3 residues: CAWSVPQGAGEKLFF. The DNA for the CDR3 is TGTGCCTGGAGCGTCCCCCAGGGGGCTGGGGAAAAACTGTTTTTT.

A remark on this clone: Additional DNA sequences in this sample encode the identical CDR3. CDR3 sequence reads: CASSLTANTEAFF. Written as DNA, the CDR3 is TGCGCCAGCAGCTTGACTGCGAACACTGAAGCTTTCTTT. This chain connects TRBV5-1 to TRBJ1-1; D remains unclear. Trimming removed 1 base from V and 1 base from J, with 5 bases in between. Germline values: CDR1 SGHRS, CDR2 YFSETQ. The CDR3 sequence is 13 residues long.

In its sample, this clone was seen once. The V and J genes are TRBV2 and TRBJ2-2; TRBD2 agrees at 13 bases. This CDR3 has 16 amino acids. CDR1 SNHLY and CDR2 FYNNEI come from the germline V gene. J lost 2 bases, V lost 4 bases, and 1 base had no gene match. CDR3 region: CASSGTSGRNTGELFF. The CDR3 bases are TGTGCCAGCAGTGGGACTAGCGGGAGAAACACCGGGGAGCTGTTTTTT.

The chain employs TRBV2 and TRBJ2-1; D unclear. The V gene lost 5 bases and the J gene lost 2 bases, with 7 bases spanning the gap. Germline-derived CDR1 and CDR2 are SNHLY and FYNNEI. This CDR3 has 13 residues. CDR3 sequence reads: CASSPPPYNEQFF. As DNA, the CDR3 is TGTGCCAGCAGTCCGCCCCCCTACAATGAGCAGTTCTTC.

The CDR3 reads CASSELQGWRETQYF. The CDR3 DNA reads TGTGCCAGCAGTGAACTCCAGGGGTGGAGGGAGACCCAGTACTTC. V is TRBV6-1 and J is TRBJ2-5, with D possibly matching TRBD1 (6 bases). The germline V gene has CDR1 MNHNS and CDR2 SASEGT. The CDR3 consists of 15 residues. Trimming shortened V by 2 bases and J by 5 bases, and 15 bases separated the two germline ends.

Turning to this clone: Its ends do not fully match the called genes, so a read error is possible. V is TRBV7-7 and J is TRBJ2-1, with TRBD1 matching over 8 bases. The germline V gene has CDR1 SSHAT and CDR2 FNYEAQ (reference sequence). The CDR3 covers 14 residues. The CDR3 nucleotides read TGTGCTAGCAGCTTAGGCGGACAGGGTTTTGAGCAGTTCTTC. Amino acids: CASSLGGQGFEQFF.

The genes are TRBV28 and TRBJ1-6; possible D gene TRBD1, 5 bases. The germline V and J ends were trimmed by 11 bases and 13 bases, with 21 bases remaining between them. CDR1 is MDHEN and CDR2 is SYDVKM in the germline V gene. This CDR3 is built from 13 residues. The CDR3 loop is CASIDSGRGPLHF. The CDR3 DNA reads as TGTGCCTCAATAGACAGCGGGCGAGGGCCCCTCCACTTT.

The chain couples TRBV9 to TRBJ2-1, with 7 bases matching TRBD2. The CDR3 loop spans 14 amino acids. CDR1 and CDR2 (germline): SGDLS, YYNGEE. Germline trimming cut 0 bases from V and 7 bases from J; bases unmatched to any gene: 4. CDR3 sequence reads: CASSVEWRGNEQFF. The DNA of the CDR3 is TGTGCCAGCAGCGTAGAGTGGCGGGGGAATGAGCAGTTCTTC.

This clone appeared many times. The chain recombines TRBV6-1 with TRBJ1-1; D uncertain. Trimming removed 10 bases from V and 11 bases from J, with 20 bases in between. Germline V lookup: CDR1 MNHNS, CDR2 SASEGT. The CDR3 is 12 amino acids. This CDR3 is CATTSEKGTAFF. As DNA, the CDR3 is TGTGCCACCACCTCGGAAAAGGGTACGGCTTTCTTT.

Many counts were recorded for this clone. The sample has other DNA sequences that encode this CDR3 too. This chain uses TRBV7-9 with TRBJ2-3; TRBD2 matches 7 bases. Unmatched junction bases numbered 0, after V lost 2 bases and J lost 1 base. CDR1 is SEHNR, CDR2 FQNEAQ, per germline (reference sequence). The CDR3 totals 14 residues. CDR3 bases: TGTGCCAGCAGCTTAACTAGCGGCACAGATACGCAGTATTTT. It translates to CASSLTSGTDTQYF.

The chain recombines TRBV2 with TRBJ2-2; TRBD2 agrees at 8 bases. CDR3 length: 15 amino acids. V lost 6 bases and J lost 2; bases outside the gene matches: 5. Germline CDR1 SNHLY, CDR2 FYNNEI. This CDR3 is CASRRTSSNTGELFF. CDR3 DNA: TGTGCCAGCAGGAGGACTAGCTCTAACACCGGGGAGCTGTTTTTT.

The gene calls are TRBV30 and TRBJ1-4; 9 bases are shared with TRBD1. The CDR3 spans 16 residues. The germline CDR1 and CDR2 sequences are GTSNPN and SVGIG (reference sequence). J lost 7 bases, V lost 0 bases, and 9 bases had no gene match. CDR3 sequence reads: CAWSVRGTGWGEKLFF. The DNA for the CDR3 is TGTGCCTGGAGTGTACGGGGGACAGGGTGGGGTGAAAAACTGTTTTTT.

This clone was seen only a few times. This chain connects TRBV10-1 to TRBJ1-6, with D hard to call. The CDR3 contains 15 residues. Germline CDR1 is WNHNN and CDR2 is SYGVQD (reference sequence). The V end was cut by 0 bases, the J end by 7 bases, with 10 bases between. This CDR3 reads CASSESIGFNSPLHF. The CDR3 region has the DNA TGCGCCAGCAGTGAGTCGATTGGGTTCAATTCACCCCTCCACTTT.

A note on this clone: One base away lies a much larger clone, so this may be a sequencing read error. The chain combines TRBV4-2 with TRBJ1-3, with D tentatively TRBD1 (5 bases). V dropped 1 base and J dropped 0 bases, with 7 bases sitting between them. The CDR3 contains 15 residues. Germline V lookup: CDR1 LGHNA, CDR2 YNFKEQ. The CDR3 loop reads CASSQADNSGNTIYF. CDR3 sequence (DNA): TGTGCCAGCAGCCAAGCGGACAACTCTGGAAACACCATATATTTT.

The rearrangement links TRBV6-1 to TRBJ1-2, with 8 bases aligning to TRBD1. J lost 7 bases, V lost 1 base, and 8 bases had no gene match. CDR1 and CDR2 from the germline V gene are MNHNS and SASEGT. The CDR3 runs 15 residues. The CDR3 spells CASSEDGQGVFGYTF. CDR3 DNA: TGTGCCAGCAGTGAAGACGGACAGGGCGTCTTTGGCTACACCTTC.

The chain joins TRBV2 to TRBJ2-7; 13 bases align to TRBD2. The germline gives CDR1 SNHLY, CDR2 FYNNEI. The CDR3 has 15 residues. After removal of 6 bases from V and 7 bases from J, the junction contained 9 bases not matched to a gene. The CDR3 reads CASRPLAGGPGEQYF. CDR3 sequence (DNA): TGTGCCAGCAGACCACTAGCGGGAGGGCCGGGGGAGCAGTACTTC.

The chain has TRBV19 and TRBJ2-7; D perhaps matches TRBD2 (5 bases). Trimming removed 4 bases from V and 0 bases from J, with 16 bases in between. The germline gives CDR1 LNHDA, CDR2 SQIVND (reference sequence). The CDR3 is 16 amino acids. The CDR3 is CASSTAAGGISYEQYF. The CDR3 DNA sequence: TGTGCCAGTAGTACCGCCGCGGGCGGAATCTCCTACGAGCAGTACTTC.